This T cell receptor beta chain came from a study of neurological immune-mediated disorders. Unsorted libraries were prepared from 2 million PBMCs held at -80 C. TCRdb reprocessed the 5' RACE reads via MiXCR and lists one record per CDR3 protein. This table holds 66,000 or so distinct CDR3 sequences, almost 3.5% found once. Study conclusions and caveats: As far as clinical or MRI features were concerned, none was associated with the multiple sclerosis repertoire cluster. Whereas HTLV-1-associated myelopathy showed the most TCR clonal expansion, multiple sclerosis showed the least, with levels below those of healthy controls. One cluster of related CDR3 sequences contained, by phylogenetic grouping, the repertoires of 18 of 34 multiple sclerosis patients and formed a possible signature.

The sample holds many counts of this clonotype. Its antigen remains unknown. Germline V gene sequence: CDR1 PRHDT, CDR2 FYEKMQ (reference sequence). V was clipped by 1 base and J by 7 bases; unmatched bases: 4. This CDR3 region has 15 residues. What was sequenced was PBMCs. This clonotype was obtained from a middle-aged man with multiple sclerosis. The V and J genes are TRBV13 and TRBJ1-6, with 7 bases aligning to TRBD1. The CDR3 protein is CASSLETGINSPLHF. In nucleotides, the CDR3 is TGTGCCAGCAGCTTAGAGACAGGGATAAATTCACCCCTCCACTTT.